This TCR beta chain was recorded in a study of blood T cell repertoires in COVID-19. Study details: Material from acute and convalescent COVID-19 was sourced from the United States, Italy and Spain. Nucleic acid was either cDNA or gDNA, and it came from T cells, B-cell-depleted T cells, or PBMCs.

The germline V gene has CDR1 SNHLY and CDR2 FYNNEI. This CDR3 region has 14 residues. After removal of 6 bases from V and 5 bases from J, the junction contained 5 bases not matched to a gene. TCRdb's table, derived via immunoSEQ multiplex PCR, lists solely in-frame clones and lacks some. The profile shows 100,000 to 130,000 clones, 84% of them singletons. What was sequenced was peripheral blood. This receptor was taken from a human donor in a cohort sampled during active COVID-19. This sequence joins TRBV2 and TRBJ1-4, with TRBD1 identical over 8 bases. CDR3 DNA: TGTGCCAGCAGCCTAGGGACAGGAAATGAAAAACTGTTTTTT. Encoded protein: CASSLGTGNEKLFF.